This T cell receptor beta chain comes out of a study of T cell changes during pregnancy in multiple sclerosis (dated by TCRdb to about 2019). About the study as a whole: The study examined how the T cell repertoire changed over the course of pregnancy in women with multiple sclerosis.

Libraries were built with the immunoSEQ multiplex PCR assay. TCRdb retrieved this table from immuneACCESS and kept in-frame rearrangements only. Not all clones are present; in checked studies, unresolved V genes account for under half, and no reason is known for the remainder. In this sample the table shows 93,000 or so clones, approximately 90% of which occur a single time. Around 0.93% of the sample rests with the top ten. To note about this clone: The antigen it binds to is not known. Base qualities were left out, and no much larger clone turns up one base away.

The CDR3, from cysteine to phenylalanine, totals 13 residues. The read is trimmed to its CDR3 DNA, 39 bases read in frame from base 1. V was cut back by 6 bases and J by 5 bases, leaving a gap of 11 bases between them. As encoded in the germline V gene (reference sequence), CDR1 is SEHNR while CDR2 is FQNEAQ. The sample in question was peripheral blood, obtained before pregnancy. The sequence came from a female donor with multiple sclerosis, enrolled in a pregnancy study. The receptor chain draws on TRBV7-9 and TRBJ1-5; the D gene is possibly TRBD1, with 5 bases matching. For the CDR3, the sequence is CASSRQKDQPQHF. The DNA is TGTGCCAGCAGTAGACAGAAAGATCAGCCCCAGCATTTT. Where the CDR3 stops, the reference TRBV7-9 and TRBJ1-5 genes take over; the full variable domain is DTGVSQNPRHKITKRGQNVTFRCDPISEHNRLYWYRQTLGQGPEFLTYFQNEAQLEKSRLLSDRFSAERPKGSFSTLEIQRTEQGDSAMYLCASSRQKDQPQHFGDGTRLSIL.